The rows below give T cell receptor beta chains drawn from one sample of a study of spatial heterogeneity in lung cancer. Via MiXCR, TCRdb re-called the 5' RACE reads, giving one row per CDR3 protein. In the table there are about 36,000 distinct CDR3 sequences, approximately 8% of which are singletons. The source was PBMCs, collected at follow-up. The receptor set was obtained from a male donor with early-stage non-small cell lung cancer. Both conserved end residues are part of each CDR3. Fields, in order: D gene, CDR3 length, V gene, clone size, J gene, CDR3 DNA, CDR3 protein. D genes are given only for firm matches. Clone size appears in some rows only: once, few, many, or a class for an expanded clone.

d_gene: NA
len: 15
v_gene: TRBV7-2
abundance: many
j_gene: TRBJ1-5
CDR3nt: TGTGCCAGCAGCTTAGCTGGACGGATCAATCAGCCCCAGCATTTT
CDR3aa: CASSLAGRINQPQHF

d_gene: NA
len: 12
v_gene: TRBV3-1
abundance: many
j_gene: TRBJ2-1
CDR3nt: TGTGCCAGCAGCCCCAATTACAATGAGCAGTTCTTC
CDR3aa: CASSPNYNEQFF

d_gene: NA
len: 13
v_gene: TRBV6-5
abundance: many
j_gene: TRBJ2-7
CDR3nt: TGTGCCAGCAGCAAGGACGGACCCTACGAGCAGTACTTC
CDR3aa: CASSKDGPYEQYF

d_gene: TRBD2
len: 16
v_gene: TRBV5-8
abundance: many
j_gene: TRBJ2-3
CDR3nt: TGTGCCAGCAGCGACTTAGCGGGGGGGTTCACAGATACGCAGTATTTT
CDR3aa: CASSDLAGGFTDTQYF

d_gene: TRBD2
len: 16
v_gene: TRBV7-8
abundance: many
j_gene: TRBJ2-1
CDR3nt: TGTGCCAGCAGCTTAACAACTAGCGGTCGATACAATGAGCAGTTCTTC
CDR3aa: CASSLTTSGRYNEQFF

d_gene: NA
len: 15
v_gene: TRBV20-1
abundance: many
j_gene: TRBJ2-2
CDR3nt: TGCAGTGCTAGAGATACCGGGGGCGGGACCGGGGAGCTGTTTTTT
CDR3aa: CSARDTGGGTGELFF

d_gene: TRBD1
len: 14
v_gene: TRBV27
abundance: many
j_gene: TRBJ1-1
CDR3nt: TGTGCCAGCAGTTTAAGACAGGGGGCCACTGAAGCTTTCTTT
CDR3aa: CASSLRQGATEAFF

d_gene: NA
len: 11
v_gene: TRBV2
abundance: many
j_gene: TRBJ1-1
CDR3nt: TGTGCCAGCAGGCCGGGACCCGAAGCTTTCTTT
CDR3aa: CASRPGPEAFF

d_gene: NA
len: 14
v_gene: TRBV12-3/TRBV12-4
abundance: many
j_gene: TRBJ2-1
CDR3nt: TGTGCCAGCAGTTTGAGAATCAACTACAATGAGCAGTTCTTC
CDR3aa: CASSLRINYNEQFF

d_gene: NA
len: 13
v_gene: TRBV18
abundance: NA
j_gene: TRBJ2-7
CDR3nt: TGTGCCAGCTCACCAACAAGCTCCTACGAGCAGTACTTC
CDR3aa: CASSPTSSYEQYF

d_gene: TRBD1
len: 17
v_gene: TRBV5-4
abundance: many
j_gene: TRBJ1-1
CDR3nt: TGTGCCAGCAGCTTGGGGAACAGGGGGATCTCGAACACTGAAGCTTTCTTT
CDR3aa: CASSLGNRGISNTEAFF

d_gene: TRBD1
len: 15
v_gene: TRBV30
abundance: few
j_gene: TRBJ2-5
CDR3nt: TGTGCCTGGAGCCAAGACAGGGGAGGACAAGAGACCCAGTACTTC
CDR3aa: CAWSQDRGGQETQYF

d_gene: NA
len: 15
v_gene: TRBV7-6
abundance: many
j_gene: TRBJ1-1
CDR3nt: TGTGCCAGCAGCACCAGGACAGAGGTCGGCACTGAAGCTTTCTTT
CDR3aa: CASSTRTEVGTEAFF

d_gene: TRBD2
len: 14
v_gene: TRBV6-5
abundance: NA
j_gene: TRBJ2-1
CDR3nt: TGTGCCAGCAGTAAAGCGGGAGGGCCTTATGAGCAGTTCTTC
CDR3aa: CASSKAGGPYEQFF

d_gene: NA
len: 14
v_gene: TRBV3-1
abundance: few
j_gene: TRBJ1-5
CDR3nt: TGTGCCAGCAGCCAAAGACAGTCCAATCAGCCCCAGCATTTT
CDR3aa: CASSQRQSNQPQHF

d_gene: TRBD2
len: 15
v_gene: TRBV27
abundance: many
j_gene: TRBJ2-3
CDR3nt: TGTGCCAGCAGTTGGCAGGCAGCGGGGGAAGATACGCAGTATTTT
CDR3aa: CASSWQAAGEDTQYF

d_gene: TRBD2
len: 17
v_gene: TRBV7-9
abundance: many
j_gene: TRBJ2-3
CDR3nt: TGTGCCAGCAGCTCACCCCTAGCGGGGGGGGACACAGATACGCAGTATTTT
CDR3aa: CASSSPLAGGDTDTQYF

d_gene: TRBD1
len: 15
v_gene: TRBV5-1
abundance: few
j_gene: TRBJ2-5
CDR3nt: TGCGCCAGCAGCTTGGACAGGGGTTCGGTGGAGACCCAGTACTTC
CDR3aa: CASSLDRGSVETQYF

d_gene: TRBD2
len: 15
v_gene: TRBV20-1
abundance: NA
j_gene: TRBJ2-3
CDR3nt: TGCAGTGCTAGAGATCTGGGCGGGGGTGGAGATACGCAGTATTTT
CDR3aa: CSARDLGGGGDTQYF

d_gene: NA
len: 11
v_gene: TRBV2
abundance: many
j_gene: TRBJ2-7
CDR3nt: TGTGCCAGCAGTGAGGGCCACGAGCAGTACTTC
CDR3aa: CASSEGHEQYF

d_gene: TRBD1
len: 13
v_gene: TRBV7-2
abundance: NA
j_gene: TRBJ1-2
CDR3nt: TGTGCCAGCAGCCCAGACAGGGATCGTGGCTACACCTTC
CDR3aa: CASSPDRDRGYTF

d_gene: NA
len: 11
v_gene: TRBV30
abundance: many
j_gene: TRBJ2-3
CDR3nt: TGTGCCTGGAGTATCCCAGATACGCAGTATTTT
CDR3aa: CAWSIPDTQYF

d_gene: NA
len: 16
v_gene: TRBV7-9
abundance: many
j_gene: TRBJ2-7
CDR3nt: TGTGCCAGCAGCTTAGTGGGTCAGTCTTTCTCCTACGAGCAGTACTTC
CDR3aa: CASSLVGQSFSYEQYF

d_gene: NA
len: 14
v_gene: TRBV27
abundance: many
j_gene: TRBJ2-7
CDR3nt: TGTGCCAGCGGATCTTGGGGGTTAACCTACGAGCAGTACTTC
CDR3aa: CASGSWGLTYEQYF

d_gene: TRBD1
len: 15
v_gene: TRBV27
abundance: medium-sized
j_gene: TRBJ1-1
CDR3nt: TGTGCCAGCAGTTTATTAGGGGGCGCGGAGACTGAAGCTTTCTTT
CDR3aa: CASSLLGGAETEAFF

d_gene: TRBD1
len: 14
v_gene: TRBV9
abundance: NA
j_gene: TRBJ1-1
CDR3nt: TGTGCCAGCACGAGACAGGGGTCACGCACTGAAGCTTTCTTT
CDR3aa: CASTRQGSRTEAFF

d_gene: NA
len: 14
v_gene: TRBV12-3/TRBV12-4
abundance: many
j_gene: TRBJ1-4
CDR3nt: TGTGCCAGCAGTTTACACGGGACCCAAGAAAAACTGTTTTTT
CDR3aa: CASSLHGTQEKLFF

d_gene: NA
len: 14
v_gene: TRBV6-5
abundance: many
j_gene: TRBJ1-3
CDR3nt: TGTGCCAGCACCAAGGGTTACACTGGAAACACCATATATTTT
CDR3aa: CASTKGYTGNTIYF

d_gene: TRBD2
len: 15
v_gene: TRBV7-9
abundance: many
j_gene: TRBJ2-1
CDR3nt: TGTGCCAGCAGCTACGGGTCAGCCCGGGGGGGTGAGCAGTTCTTC
CDR3aa: CASSYGSARGGEQFF

d_gene: NA
len: 12
v_gene: TRBV5-8
abundance: many
j_gene: TRBJ1-1
CDR3nt: TGTGCCAGCAGTCGAGGAGAGGGAGAGGCTTTCTTT
CDR3aa: CASSRGEGEAFF

d_gene: NA
len: 16
v_gene: TRBV19
abundance: few
j_gene: TRBJ1-2
CDR3nt: TGTGCCAGTAGTATAGATTTTTTGGACGGATACTATGGCTACACCTTC
CDR3aa: CASSIDFLDGYYGYTF

d_gene: NA
len: 13
v_gene: TRBV27
abundance: NA
j_gene: TRBJ1-1
CDR3nt: TGTGCCAGCAGTTTACTAGGGCGGACTGAAGCTTTCTTT
CDR3aa: CASSLLGRTEAFF

d_gene: TRBD1
len: 14
v_gene: TRBV9
abundance: many
j_gene: TRBJ2-7
CDR3nt: TGTGCCAGCAGCGCCGGGACAGGGGCCTTCGAGCAGTACTTC
CDR3aa: CASSAGTGAFEQYF

d_gene: TRBD2
len: 19
v_gene: TRBV5-1
abundance: NA
j_gene: TRBJ2-7
CDR3nt: TGCGCCAGCAGCTTGTCAGCAGGGGGCTTGACTAGCGGGCCTTACGAGCAGTACTTC
CDR3aa: CASSLSAGGLTSGPYEQYF

d_gene: NA
len: 15
v_gene: TRBV3-1
abundance: many
j_gene: TRBJ1-2
CDR3nt: TGTGCCAGCAGCCTAATTAGAGGGAATAACTATGGCTACACCTTC
CDR3aa: CASSLIRGNNYGYTF

d_gene: NA
len: 15
v_gene: TRBV7-6
abundance: many
j_gene: TRBJ1-5
CDR3nt: TGTGCCAGCAGCCAAGGGACTTATAGCAATCAGCCCCAGCATTTT
CDR3aa: CASSQGTYSNQPQHF

d_gene: TRBD1
len: 14
v_gene: TRBV27
abundance: few
j_gene: TRBJ1-1
CDR3nt: TGTGCCAGCAGTTCCCAGGAGGGGGCCACTGAAGCTTTCTTT
CDR3aa: CASSSQEGATEAFF

d_gene: NA
len: 13
v_gene: TRBV20-1
abundance: many
j_gene: TRBJ2-1
CDR3nt: TGCAGTGCTAGAGATTGGGGCGGGGCTGAGCAGTTCTTC
CDR3aa: CSARDWGGAEQFF

d_gene: NA
len: 15
v_gene: TRBV4-1
abundance: many
j_gene: TRBJ1-1
CDR3nt: TGCGCCAGCAGCCAAGAAGGTCGGGGGAACACTGAAGCTTTCTTT
CDR3aa: CASSQEGRGNTEAFF

d_gene: NA
len: 14
v_gene: TRBV20-1
abundance: many
j_gene: TRBJ2-3
CDR3nt: TGCAGTGCTAGAGAGGGGGGCCCGACAGATACGCAGTATTTT
CDR3aa: CSAREGGPTDTQYF

d_gene: TRBD1
len: 16
v_gene: TRBV11-2
abundance: many
j_gene: TRBJ2-2
CDR3nt: TGTGCCAGCAGCTCATCGACAGGGATGAACACCGGGGAGCTGTTTTTT
CDR3aa: CASSSSTGMNTGELFF

d_gene: NA
len: 13
v_gene: TRBV12-3/TRBV12-4
abundance: many
j_gene: TRBJ2-7
CDR3nt: TGTGCCAGCAGCCCATACCTCATTTACGAGCAGTACTTC
CDR3aa: CASSPYLIYEQYF

d_gene: TRBD1
len: 17
v_gene: TRBV6-1
abundance: NA
j_gene: TRBJ1-2
CDR3nt: TGTGCCAGCAGCAGCCCCCTCGGGACAGGTCGATCCTATGGCTACACCTTC
CDR3aa: CASSSPLGTGRSYGYTF

d_gene: NA
len: 16
v_gene: TRBV7-8
abundance: many
j_gene: TRBJ2-3
CDR3nt: TGTGCCAGCAGCCCCGGGCCTATCCGGGGCACAGATACGCAGTATTTT
CDR3aa: CASSPGPIRGTDTQYF

d_gene: NA
len: 12
v_gene: TRBV3-1
abundance: NA
j_gene: TRBJ1-5
CDR3nt: TGTGCCAGCAGCCGGGGGGATCAGCCCCAGCATTTT
CDR3aa: CASSRGDQPQHF

d_gene: NA
len: 13
v_gene: TRBV10-1
abundance: many
j_gene: TRBJ1-1
CDR3nt: TGCGCCAGCAGTGTCGGAGTGAACACTGAAGCTTTCTTT
CDR3aa: CASSVGVNTEAFF

d_gene: NA
len: 14
v_gene: TRBV14
abundance: many
j_gene: TRBJ2-2
CDR3nt: TGTGCCAGCAGCCCGACCAGGGCTCCCGGGGAGCTGTTTTTT
CDR3aa: CASSPTRAPGELFF

d_gene: TRBD2
len: 14
v_gene: TRBV28
abundance: many
j_gene: TRBJ2-5
CDR3nt: TGTGCCAGCAGTCCCTTAGCGGGGGGGAAGACCCAGTACTTC
CDR3aa: CASSPLAGGKTQYF

d_gene: NA
len: 12
v_gene: TRBV14
abundance: many
j_gene: TRBJ2-7
CDR3nt: TGTGCCAGCAGCCAAGTTCCCTACGAGCAGTACTTC
CDR3aa: CASSQVPYEQYF

d_gene: NA
len: 15
v_gene: TRBV27
abundance: NA
j_gene: TRBJ1-1
CDR3nt: TGTGCCAGCAGATTATGGACCCAAGGGAACACTGAAGCTTTCTTT
CDR3aa: CASRLWTQGNTEAFF

d_gene: NA
len: 13
v_gene: TRBV15
abundance: many
j_gene: TRBJ2-7
CDR3nt: TGTGCCACCAGCAGAGAGGATTCCTACGAGCAGTACTTC
CDR3aa: CATSREDSYEQYF

d_gene: NA
len: 11
v_gene: TRBV29-1
abundance: NA
j_gene: TRBJ2-5
CDR3nt: TGCAGCGTTCTAGCCGGCGAGACCCAGTACTTC
CDR3aa: CSVLAGETQYF

d_gene: NA
len: 14
v_gene: TRBV7-9
abundance: many
j_gene: TRBJ2-7
CDR3nt: TGTGCCAGCAGCTTATATGCAGGGGACTACGAGCAGTACTTC
CDR3aa: CASSLYAGDYEQYF

d_gene: NA
len: 14
v_gene: TRBV25-1
abundance: many
j_gene: TRBJ2-5
CDR3nt: TGTGCCAGCAGTGAATGGACGGAACCGGAGACCCAGTACTTC
CDR3aa: CASSEWTEPETQYF

d_gene: TRBD1
len: 16
v_gene: TRBV7-6
abundance: NA
j_gene: TRBJ2-1
CDR3nt: TGTGCCAGCAGCTTCTCCGGGACAGGGACCTACAATGAGCAGTTCTTC
CDR3aa: CASSFSGTGTYNEQFF